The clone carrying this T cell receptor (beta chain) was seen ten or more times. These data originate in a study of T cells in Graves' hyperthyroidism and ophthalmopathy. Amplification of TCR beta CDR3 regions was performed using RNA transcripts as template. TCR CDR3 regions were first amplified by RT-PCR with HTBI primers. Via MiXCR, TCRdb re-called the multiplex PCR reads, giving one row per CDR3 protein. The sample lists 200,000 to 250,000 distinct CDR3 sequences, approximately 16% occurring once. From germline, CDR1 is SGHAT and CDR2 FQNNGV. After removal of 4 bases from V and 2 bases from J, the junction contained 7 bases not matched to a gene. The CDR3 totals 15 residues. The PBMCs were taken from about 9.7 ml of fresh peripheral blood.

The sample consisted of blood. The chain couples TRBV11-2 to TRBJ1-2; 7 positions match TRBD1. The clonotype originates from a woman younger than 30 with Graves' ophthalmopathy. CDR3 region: CASSSLGQRNYGYTF. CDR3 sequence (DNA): TGTGCCAGCAGCTCTCTGGGACAGCGCAACTATGGCTACACCTTC.